The 25 T cell receptor beta chains below come from one sample, sequenced in a study of T cells in Graves' hyperthyroidism and ophthalmopathy (dated by TCRdb to about 2019). Library preparation was by multiplex PCR. TCRdb names Illumina HiSeq 2000 as the instrument used. The TCR beta CDR3 regions were amplified from RNA transcripts. For the first round of RT-PCR on the TCR CDR3, the HTBI primer set was used together with the Qiagen OneStep RT-PCR kit. In-frame beta chains were kept once TCRdb had trimmed the public reads at Q25 with fastp and called clones with MiXCR. Each CDR3 protein gets just one entry, which takes the most common genes and DNA from the rows behind it. The sample table records about 530,000 distinct CDR3 sequences; approximately 17% of these occur just once. 17% of the sample goes to the ten largest clones. Source material: blood. These receptors were taken from a woman under 30 with Graves' ophthalmopathy.

V usage is TRBV19 and J usage is TRBJ1-5; D unclear. Germline CDR1 is LNHDA and CDR2 is SQIVND (reference sequence). The V end lost 3 bases, the J end lost 0 bases, and 12 bases lay between the germline ends. The CDR3 totals 16 residues. CDR3 nucleotide sequence: TGTGCCAGTAGTATCGATGGGGAATTTAGCAATCAGCCCCAGCATTTT. Translating it yields CASSIDGEFSNQPQHF.

This clonotype was seen a handful of times. J is TRBJ1-2 and V is TRBV9; TRBD1 matches 7 bases. Looked up from germline, CDR1 is SGDLS and CDR2 is YYNGEE. The CDR3 loop spans 14 amino acids. The trim removed 4 bases at V and 2 bases at J, leaving 5 bases unmatched. The CDR3 here is CASSRETGNYGYTF. CDR3 sequence (DNA): TGTGCCAGCAGCCGCGAGACAGGGAACTATGGCTACACCTTC.

This clonotype was recorded many times. The V call is TRBV18, the J call TRBJ1-1, with D maybe TRBD1 (6 bases). V dropped 0 bases and J dropped 5 bases, with 16 bases sitting between them. Germline CDR1 and CDR2: KGHSH and LQKENI. The CDR3 contains 16 residues. The CDR3 nucleotides read TGTGCCAGCTCACCACCGCCGCAGGGGCGGAGGACTGAAGCTTTCTTT. This encodes CASSPPPQGRRTEAFF.

This clonotype was seen at least ten times. This sequence joins TRBV2 and TRBJ2-1; no clear D gene. The V end was cut by 6 bases, the J end by 0 bases, with 12 bases between. CDR3 size: 15 residues. Germline CDR1 and CDR2: SNHLY and FYNNEI. The CDR3: CASRTGSSSYNEQFF. CDR3 DNA: TGTGCCAGCAGGACCGGCTCGAGCTCCTACAATGAGCAGTTCTTC.

This chain links TRBV20-1 with TRBJ2-2; TRBD2 might be the D (5 bases). CDR3 length equals 13 residues. Trimming left V 6 bases short and J 2 bases short, with 10 bases between. CDR1 DFQATT and CDR2 SNEGSKA come from the germline V gene (reference sequence). The CDR3 sequence: CSALLANTGELFF. CDR3 bases: TGCAGTGCCCTCCTAGCTAACACCGGGGAGCTGTTTTTT.

This clonotype was counted ten times or more. The V call is TRBV7-8, the J call TRBJ1-4; 7 bases map to TRBD1. The CDR3 is 16 residues long. Trimming cost V 2 bases and J 0 bases; bases outside gene matches: 3. The V gene's germline CDR1 is SGHVS and CDR2 FQNEAQ. This CDR3 reads CASSLRQGATNEKLFF. As DNA, the CDR3 is TGTGCCAGCAGCTTACGACAGGGTGCAACTAATGAAAAACTGTTTTTT.

As regards this clonotype: This may stem from a read error, because a much larger clone lies one nucleotide away. The chain carries TRBV24-1 and TRBJ2-1; D gene uncertain. The V gene lost 3 bases and the J gene lost 7 bases, with 15 bases spanning the gap. This CDR3 has 15 residues. Germline V gene sequence: CDR1 KGHDR, CDR2 SFDVKD. The CDR3 coding sequence is TGTGCCACCAGTGATAAGGTTTCCCTCTGGAATGAGCAGTTCTTC. Amino acid sequence: CATSDKVSLWNEQFF.

This clonotype was counted many times. The rearrangement joins TRBV28 to TRBJ1-1, with TRBD1 matching over 7 bases. After removal of 5 bases from V and 2 bases from J, the junction contained 5 bases not matched to a gene. CDR1 and CDR2 from the germline V gene are MDHEN and SYDVKM. This CDR3 is 14 amino acids long. The CDR3 region is CASSTWTGNTEAFF. The CDR3 DNA reads TGTGCCAGCAGTACGTGGACAGGAAACACTGAAGCTTTCTTT.

This chain uses TRBV19 with TRBJ2-7; D ambiguous. The CDR3 has 13 residues. CDR1 and CDR2 (germline): LNHDA, SQIVND (reference sequence). V lost 0 bases to trimming and J lost 4 bases, with 7 bases between them. CDR3 loop: CASSIDRQYEQYF. The DNA of the CDR3 is TGTGCCAGTAGTATAGATCGTCAGTACGAGCAGTACTTC.

This clonotype was counted ten times or more. The chain is built from TRBV30 and TRBJ2-3, with a possible D match to TRBD1 (5 bases). The CDR3 sequence is 14 residues long. Germline CDR1 and CDR2: GTSNPN and SVGIG (reference sequence). Trimming removed 1 base from V and 1 base from J, with 9 bases in between. The CDR3 reads CAWSAGWGTDTQYF. The CDR3 DNA reads as TGTGCCTGGAGTGCAGGGTGGGGCACAGATACGCAGTATTTT.

This clonotype was observed many times. The CDR3 is CASSPWGTNYEQYF. CDR3 DNA sequence: TGTGCCAGCAGCCCTTGGGGTACCAACTACGAGCAGTACTTC. V and J are TRBV5-8 and TRBJ2-7; D call uncertain. The length of the CDR3 is 14 residues. CDR1 and CDR2 from the germline V gene are SGHTS and YDEGEE. V shed 4 bases and J shed 3 bases, with 14 bases lying between them.

Note on this clonotype: A read error is possible here, since a much larger clone lies one base away. This chain joins TRBV7-6 and TRBJ1-1; 9 nucleotides agree with TRBD1. Germline CDR1 SGHVS, CDR2 FNYEAQ. The CDR3 consists of 16 residues. This chain's CDR3 is CASSLYPGQGNTEALF. In DNA form, the CDR3 reads TGTGCCAGCAGCTTATACCCGGGACAGGGAAACACTGAAGCTCTCTTT.

This clonotype was recorded at least ten times. This chain uses TRBV30 with TRBJ1-5; tentatively, D is TRBD1 (6 bases). This CDR3 comprises 14 residues. The germline V and J ends were trimmed by 0 bases and 5 bases, with 11 bases remaining between them. The V gene's germline CDR1 is GTSNPN and CDR2 SVGIG (reference sequence). In DNA form, the CDR3 reads TGTGCCTGGAGTGTACAGGGCTCGTATCAGCCCCAGCATTTT. Its translation: CAWSVQGSYQPQHF.

J is TRBJ2-1 and V is TRBV12-3 or TRBV12-4; 7 bases agree with TRBD1. The CDR3 is made up of 14 amino acids. With 4 bases clipped from V and 2 bases from J, the junction kept 2 bases outside the gene matches. The DNA for the CDR3 is TGTGCCAGCAGTTCGAGGGGGCCCTACAATGAGCAGTTCTTC. Translation gives CASSSRGPYNEQFF.

This clonotype was seen repeatedly, ten times or more. The V call is TRBV9, the J call TRBJ2-5; 7 bases are a match to TRBD2. V shed 5 bases, J shed 4 bases, and the junction held 5 bases outside the gene matches. Germline CDR1 SGDLS, CDR2 YYNGEE. This CDR3 contains 13 residues. CDR3 protein: CASSGIAGETQYF. In DNA form, the CDR3 reads TGTGCCAGCAGTGGGATAGCGGGAGAGACCCAGTACTTC.

This clonotype has a count of ten or more. The chain links TRBV7-9 to TRBJ1-1; no reliable D call. The CDR3 covers 13 residues. The V gene's germline CDR1 is SEHNR and CDR2 FQNEAQ (reference sequence). Trimming removed 6 bases from V and 4 bases from J, with 12 bases in between. CDR3 loop: CASRSTVITEAFF. CDR3 coding DNA: TGTGCCAGCAGGTCAACAGTTATCACTGAAGCTTTCTTT.

CDR3 DNA: TGTGCCAGCAGTGACTCGAGTCGAGGGGGTGGCACAGATACGCAGTATTTT. As protein: CASSDSSRGGGTDTQYF. The rearrangement joins TRBV6-4 to TRBJ2-3; tentative D call: TRBD1 (6 bases). The germline V gene encodes CDR1 MRHNA and CDR2 SNTAGT. The V gene lost 0 bases and the J gene lost 1 base, with 14 bases spanning the gap. The CDR3 is made up of 17 amino acids.

With respect to this clonotype: This may be a read error, as it is one base from a much larger clone. The chain combines TRBV12-3 or TRBV12-4 with TRBJ1-2; 8 bases are shared with TRBD1. V was clipped by 7 bases and J by 4 bases; unmatched bases: 11. CDR3 length equals 15 residues. The CDR3 DNA sequence: TGTGCCAGCACCAAAGTCACAGGGGGTCCCTATGGCTACACCTTC. It specifies CASTKVTGGPYGYTF.

This clonotype has ten or more counts. This rearrangement joins TRBV20-1 to TRBJ2-7, with a tentative D call TRBD2 (6 bases). Per the germline V gene, CDR1 is DFQATT and CDR2 is SNEGSKA (reference sequence). The CDR3 extends over 12 amino acids. V was clipped by 7 bases and J by 2 bases, with 12 bases between them. In nucleotides, the CDR3 is TGCAGTGGACGGGGGACCGCCTACGAGCAGTACTTC. Translated, it gives CSGRGTAYEQYF.

This clonotype was recorded at least ten times. At one end the junction does not follow the germline gene, possibly because of a read error. This chain connects TRBV7-2 to TRBJ1-1; D gene uncertain. Germline values: CDR1 SGHTA, CDR2 FQGNSA. The CDR3 totals 14 residues. The CDR3 DNA is TGTGCCAACAGCTTGGCTGGGGTTCGCACTGAAGCTTTCTTT. This translates into CANSLAGVRTEAFF.

A remark on this clonotype: Given a much more abundant clone one base away, this may be a read error. The V call is TRBV20-1, the J call TRBJ1-2; D might be TRBD1 (5 bases). The CDR3 spans 10 residues. CDR1 DFQATT and CDR2 SNEGSKA come from the germline V gene (reference sequence). Written as DNA, the CDR3 is TGCCGCCCCGGGGGATATGGCTACACCTTC. It is translated as CRPGGYGYTF.

The chain joins TRBV7-9 to TRBJ1-5; D uncertain. The germline CDR1 and CDR2 sequences are SEHNR and FQNEAQ (reference sequence). With 0 bases removed from V and 0 bases from J, the gap between germline ends came to 9 bases. CDR3 length equals 16 residues. The CDR3 bases are TGTGCCAGCAGCTTAGCGATTCCTAATAGCAATCAGCCCCAGCATTTT. This encodes CASSLAIPNSNQPQHF. The whole variable domain, remainder taken from reference TRBV7-9 and TRBJ1-5, is DTGVSQNPRHKITKRGQNVTFRCDPISEHNRLYWYRQTLGQGPEFLTYFQNEAQLEKSRLLSDRFSAERPKGSFSTLEIQRTEQGDSAMYLCASSLAIPNSNQPQHFGDGTRLSIL.

This clonotype came up many times. This sequence joins TRBV3-1 and TRBJ1-2; D call uncertain. Germline loops: CDR1 LGHDT, CDR2 YNNKEL (reference sequence). The CDR3 spans 16 residues. V dropped 4 bases and J dropped 1 base, with 16 bases sitting between them. The CDR3 DNA is TGTGCCAGCAGCCCCGGGGTGCCCGGCTATAACTATGGCTACACCTTC. This codes for CASSPGVPGYNYGYTF.

This chain uses TRBV24-1 with TRBJ1-1; no firm D call. Germline loops: CDR1 KGHDR, CDR2 SFDVKD. The CDR3 consists of 14 residues. Trimming left V 5 bases short and J 3 bases short, with 12 bases between. In nucleotides, the CDR3 is TGTGCCACCAGTGTCTCGGTGGGTTACACTGAAGCTTTCTTT. This encodes CATSVSVGYTEAFF.

The rearrangement uses TRBV24-1 and TRBJ1-2; no firm D call. Per germline, CDR1 KGHDR and CDR2 SFDVKD. This CDR3 has 14 amino acids. Trimming removed 7 bases from V and 3 bases from J, with 14 bases in between. In DNA, the CDR3 is TGTGCCACCAGAGGAGATGTGTCGGACTATGGCTACACCTTC. It yields the protein CATRGDVSDYGYTF.